The 29 T cell receptor beta chains below all came from one sample that was sequenced in a study of regulatory T cells in long-lasting Graves disease (dated by TCRdb to about 2021). Library generation was performed with multiplex PCR. Sequencing was performed on an Illumina HiSeq 4000. To build TCR beta libraries, CDR3 regions were amplified by Arm-PCR using iRepertoire HTBI primers. TCRdb trimmed public reads at Q25 via fastp, called clones via MiXCR and kept in-frame beta chains. Entries that share a CDR3 protein sequence are merged under the most common genes and DNA. This sample gives around 400,000 distinct CDR3 sequences in total; roughly a sixth of them show up just once. 22% of the sample goes to the ten largest clones. This specimen's time point label, per the study, means: newly diagnosed GD, antithyroid drugs for less than 3 months. RNA was extracted from PBMCs in TRIzol for both TCR sequencing and RNA sequencing.

The source was peripheral blood mononuclear cells (PBMCs), collected at new diagnosis, from a patient treated with antithyroid drugs. The origin of the receptors is a female donor with Graves disease.

In this sample, this clonotype turned up a few times. The chain recombines TRBV5-1 with TRBJ1-6, with D tentatively TRBD1 (6 bases). The V gene's germline CDR1 is SGHRS and CDR2 YFSETQ. This CDR3 contains 16 residues. Trimming pared 0 bases from V and 5 bases from J, leaving 12 bases between. DNA for the CDR3: TGCGCCAGCAGCTTGGATGGGACAAGGAATAATTCACCCCTCCACTTT. It codes for CASSLDGTRNNSPLHF.

This clonotype came up many times. The chain is built from TRBV4-1 and TRBJ2-5, with 9 nucleotides matching TRBD1. The CDR3 runs 17 residues. Germline assignment: CDR1 MGHRA and CDR2 YSYEKL. Trimming at V came to 0 bases and at J to 3 bases, leaving 8 bases not matched to a gene. The CDR3 sequence is CASSQDLGQGFEETQYF. DNA of the CDR3: TGCGCCAGCAGCCAAGATTTGGGACAGGGTTTCGAAGAGACCCAGTACTTC.

The rearrangement links TRBV28 to TRBJ2-1, with 12 bases aligning to TRBD2. CDR1 is MDHEN and CDR2 is SYDVKM in the germline V gene. J was trimmed by 12 bases and V by 4 bases; bases with no gene match: 10. The CDR3 extends over 15 amino acids. The CDR3 sequence is CASSYRLAGGKGQFF. CDR3 bases: TGTGCCAGCAGTTATAGGCTAGCGGGGGGGAAAGGGCAGTTCTTC.

This CDR3 is CASSFQRRTGGINEQFF. The DNA of the CDR3 is TGTGCCAGCAGTTTCCAACGACGGACAGGGGGGATCAATGAGCAGTTCTTC. This chain uses TRBV12-3 or TRBV12-4 with TRBJ2-1; 10 bases align to TRBD1. The V gene end was trimmed by 3 bases and the J gene end by 6 bases; junction bases not matched to a gene: 11. The CDR3 has 17 amino acids.

In its sample, this clonotype was seen a few times. V gene TRBV6-2 or TRBV6-3 combines with J gene TRBJ1-4; D unresolved. Germline loops: CDR1 MNHEY, CDR2 SVGEGT. The V end was cut by 2 bases, the J end by 0 bases, with 10 bases between. The CDR3 loop spans 16 amino acids. CDR3 sequence: CASSYMTATTNEKLFF. For the CDR3, the DNA is TGTGCCAGCAGTTACATGACGGCCACAACTAATGAAAAACTGTTTTTT.

This clonotype was counted many times. The chain joins TRBV19 to TRBJ1-1; 7 positions match TRBD1. J was trimmed by 6 bases and V by 2 bases; bases with no gene match: 12. Germline CDR1 reads LNHDA; CDR2 reads SQIVND (reference sequence). The CDR3 consists of 16 residues. DNA of the CDR3: TGTGCCAGTAGTATATACAGGGGTGGGGGGAGCCCTGAAGCTTTCTTT. Protein product: CASSIYRGGGSPEAFF.

This clonotype was recorded many times. V and J are TRBV6-5 and TRBJ1-2, with TRBD1 matching 11 bases. Germline V CDR1 and CDR2: MNHEY, SVGAGI. V dropped 4 bases and J dropped 8; count of bases not matched to a gene: 9. There are 15 residues in the CDR3. The CDR3 loop is CASSSTGQGAGGYTF. CDR3 coding DNA: TGTGCCAGCAGTTCCACTGGACAGGGGGCTGGAGGCTACACCTTC.

This clonotype has more than one count but fewer than ten. The rearrangement joins TRBV24-1 to TRBJ2-7, with D possibly TRBD1 on 5 matching bases. The CDR3 totals 12 residues. Trimming removed 0 bases at V and 8 bases at J, with 7 bases between. Germline CDR1 KGHDR, CDR2 SFDVKD. CDR3 residues: CATSDLGAQQYF. Here the CDR3 DNA reads TGTGCCACCAGTGATTTGGGGGCCCAGCAGTACTTC.

This clonotype showed up just once. The rearrangement joins TRBV6-2 or TRBV6-3 to TRBJ1-5, with no clear D. V was shortened by 0 bases and J by 0 bases, with 15 bases between the two germline ends. The CDR3 is made up of 18 amino acids. Looked up from germline, CDR1 is MNHEY and CDR2 is SVGEGT. CDR3 sequence (DNA): TGTGCCAGCAGTTACTCTGGGCCGGCGCTGGATAGCAATCAGCCCCAGCATTTT. Residues: CASSYSGPALDSNQPQHF.

This clonotype occurred many times. This chain uses TRBV20-1 with TRBJ2-1, with a possible D match to TRBD1 (6 bases). V lost 0 bases and J 6 bases, leaving 18 bases between the germline ends. Germline assignment: CDR1 DFQATT and CDR2 SNEGSKA (reference sequence). This CDR3 has 16 amino acids. As DNA, the CDR3 is TGCAGTGCTAGAGATCCCCAGGGGCTTTTCTTCAATGAGCAGTTCTTC. It translates to CSARDPQGLFFNEQFF.

This clonotype was recorded once. V and J are TRBV28 and TRBJ1-5; 10 bases fit TRBD1. J was trimmed by 6 bases and V by 6 bases; bases with no gene match: 8. The CDR3 is 15 amino acids. The germline V gene has CDR1 MDHEN and CDR2 SYDVKM. CDR3 bases: TGTGCCAGCAGCCACGACAGGGGGCCGGGTCAGCCCCAGCATTTT. Its protein is CASSHDRGPGQPQHF.

This clonotype came up many times. The CDR3 spells CASSAVGGIGAFF. The CDR3 DNA sequence: TGTGCCAGCAGTGCCGTGGGAGGGATAGGAGCTTTCTTT. This chain joins TRBV2 and TRBJ1-1; D ambiguous. With 4 bases removed from V and 10 bases from J, the gap between germline ends came to 16 bases. Germline V lookup: CDR1 SNHLY, CDR2 FYNNEI. This CDR3 is 13 amino acids long. Combining the CDR3 with reference TRBV2 and TRBJ1-1 gives the whole variable domain EPEVTQTPSHQVTQMGQEVILRCVPISNHLYFYWYRQILGQKVEFLVSFYNNEISEKSEIFDDQFSVERPDGSNFTLKIRSTKLEDSAMYFCASSAVGGIGAFFGQGTRLTVV.

This clonotype was seen repeatedly, ten times or more. CDR3 sequence: CASSLARQTTDTQYF. As DNA, the CDR3 is TGTGCCAGCAGCTTAGCGAGGCAGACCACAGATACGCAGTATTTT. This rearrangement joins TRBV7-6 to TRBJ2-3, with D hard to call. The CDR3 loop spans 15 amino acids. The V and J ends lost 0 bases and 2 bases respectively, with 9 bases between them. Germline lookup yields CDR1 SGHVS and CDR2 FNYEAQ.

The table lists this clonotype with many counts. The chain links TRBV28 to TRBJ2-1, with D maybe TRBD1 (6 bases). Trimming took 6 bases from V and 3 from J, leaving 12 bases between them. Per germline, CDR1 MDHEN and CDR2 SYDVKM. The CDR3 has 14 residues. Written as DNA, the CDR3 is TGTGCCAGCAGCCGGGACACCATCTACAATGAGCAGTTCTTC. It specifies CASSRDTIYNEQFF.

This clonotype has ten or more counts. The chain links TRBV7-9 to TRBJ2-1, with 9 bases that match TRBD1. The V gene's germline CDR1 is SEHNR and CDR2 FQNEAQ (reference sequence). The CDR3 runs to 17 residues. Trimming at V came to 7 bases and at J to 12 bases, leaving 22 bases not matched to a gene. DNA for the CDR3: TGTGCCAGCACCCCCCCCGAGTGGGGACAGGGTGGTTCGGGGCAGTTCTTC. Translated: CASTPPEWGQGGSGQFF.

The rearrangement joins TRBV11-3 to TRBJ2-1, with TRBD2 as a possible D gene (5 bases). Trimming pared 1 base from V and 0 bases from J, leaving 19 bases between. The CDR3 loop spans 19 amino acids. Germline V CDR1 and CDR2: SGHNT, YENEEA. Here the CDR3 DNA reads TGTGCCAGCAGCTTAGGAGGTTACGGAGCGGTTAGCTCCTACAATGAGCAGTTCTTC. Its protein product is CASSLGGYGAVSSYNEQFF.

This rearrangement joins TRBV9 to TRBJ2-5, with TRBD1 identical over 8 bases. From germline, CDR1 is SGDLS and CDR2 YYNGEE. V dropped 4 bases and J dropped 2; count of bases not matched to a gene: 4. The CDR3 length is 14 residues. The CDR3 here is CASSNDRGQETQYF. CDR3 sequence (DNA): TGTGCCAGCAGCAACGACAGGGGACAAGAGACCCAGTACTTC.

The chain recombines TRBV20-1 with TRBJ2-7; D assignment may be TRBD1 or TRBD2 (5 bases each). The CDR3 length is 13 residues. Germline V gene sequence: CDR1 DFQATT, CDR2 SNEGSKA (reference sequence). The V and J ends lost 6 bases and 2 bases respectively, with 14 bases between them. Here the CDR3 reads CSALGHLTYEQYF. In nucleotides, the CDR3 is TGCAGTGCACTAGGACACTTAACCTACGAGCAGTACTTC.

The table lists this clonotype with a few counts. A clone one base away is much larger, so this may be a read error. The chain couples TRBV18 to TRBJ2-5, with a weak D call TRBD1 (6 bases). V shed 2 bases and J shed 5 bases, with 9 bases lying between them. Germline CDR1 KGHSH, CDR2 LQKENI. The CDR3 runs to 13 residues. The CDR3 sequence: CASSPSGDETQYF. The CDR3 DNA reads as TGTGCCAGCTCACCATCAGGGGACGAGACCCAGTACTTC.

This clonotype was picked up many times. This chain connects TRBV28 to TRBJ2-1; D call uncertain. Trimming shortened V by 1 base and J by 9 bases, and 4 bases separated the two germline ends. The CDR3 extends over 11 amino acids. Germline CDR1 MDHEN, CDR2 SYDVKM. The CDR3 reads CASSLYAEQFF. Here the CDR3 DNA reads TGTGCCAGCAGTTTATATGCTGAGCAGTTCTTC.

The rearrangement links TRBV20-1 to TRBJ2-7, with D hard to call. Trimming took 0 bases from V and 2 from J, leaving 5 bases between them. Germline CDR1 reads DFQATT; CDR2 reads SNEGSKA (reference sequence). The CDR3 length is 12 residues. CDR3 sequence reads: CSARDWAYEQYF. In DNA, the CDR3 is TGCAGTGCTAGAGATTGGGCCTACGAGCAGTACTTC.

The table lists this clonotype with many counts. The chain has TRBV9 and TRBJ2-1; 7 nucleotides match TRBD2. V shed 4 bases and J 0 bases; nucleotides not matched to a gene: 10. Germline V gives CDR1 SGDLS, CDR2 YYNGEE. The CDR3 has 17 residues. The CDR3: CASSLPEAGLSYNEQFF. In DNA, the CDR3 is TGTGCCAGCAGCCTCCCGGAAGCGGGGCTCTCCTACAATGAGCAGTTCTTC.

This clonotype was counted ten times or more. CDR3 protein: CAWSVGSGRTQQFF. CDR3 coding DNA: TGTGCCTGGAGTGTGGGTAGCGGGAGAACTCAGCAGTTCTTC. The rearrangement uses TRBV30 and TRBJ2-1; 9 bases map to TRBD2. Germline values: CDR1 GTSNPN, CDR2 SVGIG (reference sequence). CDR3 length: 14 amino acids. V gave up 0 bases and J gave up 11 bases; unmatched junction bases: 8. Complete variable domain (other parts from reference TRBV30 and TRBJ2-1): SQTIHQWPATLVQPVGSPLSLECTVEGTSNPNLYWYRQAAGRGLQLLFYSVGIGQISSEVPQNLSASRPQDRQFILSSKKLLLSDSGFYLCAWSVGSGRTQQFFGPGTRLTVL.

The table lists this clonotype with many counts. One end of the junction fails to match germline, which may point to a read error. The chain employs TRBV5-1 and TRBJ1-2; D gene unclear. Germline V gene lookup returns CDR1 SGHRS and CDR2 YFSETQ. The CDR3 length is 17 residues. CDR3 residues: CASILLVGAEKLNGYTF. In nucleotides, the CDR3 is TGCGCCAGCATCTTGCTGGTCGGAGCTGAGAAATTAAATGGCTACACCTTC.

This clonotype was observed a few times. This chain joins TRBV4-2 and TRBJ2-1; perhaps D is TRBD1 or TRBD2 (5 bases each). The V gene lost 2 bases and the J gene lost 10 bases, with 15 bases spanning the gap. This CDR3 has 14 residues. Germline CDR1 reads LGHNA; CDR2 reads YNFKEQ. DNA of the CDR3: TGTGCCAGCAGCCAAACTCACTCAGGGAGAGAGCAGTTCTTC. Its translation is CASSQTHSGREQFF.

This clonotype was picked up many times. J is TRBJ2-5 and V is TRBV12-3 or TRBV12-4, with D tentatively TRBD1 (5 bases). This CDR3 is built from 14 residues. Between the trimmed V and J ends, which lost 3 bases and 0 bases, there was a span of 8 bases. Here the CDR3 reads CASSFLTDQETQYF. DNA for the CDR3: TGTGCCAGCAGTTTTTTGACAGACCAAGAGACCCAGTACTTC.

This clonotype has only a few counts. The gene calls are TRBV7-2 and TRBJ1-2; D possibly corresponds to TRBD1 (5 bases). The germline V and J ends were trimmed by 3 bases and 7 bases, with 12 bases remaining between them. This CDR3 is built from 13 residues. Germline assignment: CDR1 SGHTA and CDR2 FQGNSA. CDR3 loop: CASSFTGLVGYTF. The CDR3 bases are TGTGCCAGCAGCTTTACAGGCTTGGTTGGCTACACCTTC.

This sequence joins TRBV9 and TRBJ1-1; the D gene is possibly TRBD1 (6 bases). This CDR3 spans 15 amino acids. Germline V gives CDR1 SGDLS, CDR2 YYNGEE. Deletions cut 5 bases from V and 3 bases from J, with 17 bases between. CDR3 in DNA: TGTGCCAGCAGTGGAAGGGAGGGGGGCTACACTGAAGCTTTCTTT. It specifies CASSGREGGYTEAFF.

This clonotype showed up many times. V and J are TRBV28 and TRBJ2-1; TRBD1 or TRBD2 may be the D gene (5 bases each). The V end was cut by 4 bases, the J end by 5 bases, with 24 bases between. This CDR3 spans 18 amino acids. Germline CDR1 and CDR2: MDHEN and SYDVKM. As DNA, the CDR3 is TGTGCCAGCAGTTCCGAGGGGTTGGGATCGAATGTGAACAATGAGCAGTTCTTC. Translating gives CASSSEGLGSNVNNEQFF. Together with reference TRBV28 and TRBJ2-1, the CDR3 gives the full variable domain: DVKVTQSSRYLVKRTGEKVFLECVQDMDHENMFWYRQDPGLGLRLIYFSYDVKMKEKGDIPEGYSVSREKKERFSLILESASTNQTSMYLCASSSEGLGSNVNNEQFFGPGTRLTVL.